The T cell receptor beta chain described here comes from a study of blood T cell repertoires in COVID-19. CDR1 ENHRY and CDR2 SYGVKD come from the germline V gene. CDR3 size: 14 residues. V was trimmed by 10 bases and J by 0 bases, leaving 16 bases between them. Per the original data handling: Reference gene primer amplification gave nucleated cell count estimates. Measured with immunoSEQ multiplex PCR; TCRdb has only the in-frame clones, and not every one. V and J calls and clone size are given by that table; D and trimming were obtained from the DNA. This sample has approximately 250,000 clones; 86% occur once, and the top ten carry over 2%.

The sequence was obtained from a man aged 25-45 years who had recovered from COVID-19. Source material: peripheral blood. The chain uses TRBV10-3 and TRBJ2-7, with D possibly matching TRBD1 (6 bases). The CDR3 sequence is CATLNSGDSYEQYF. CDR3 coding DNA: TGTGCCACCTTGAACTCAGGGGACTCCTACGAGCAGTACTTC.